This TCR beta chain was sequenced in a study of metastatic and nonmetastatic thyroid tumors. Whole-study results and caveats: According to reports, the diversity of TCR beta was significantly higher in malignant thyroid tumors than in benign nodules, and this held in both blood and tumor samples.

The germline CDR1 and CDR2 sequences are LGHDT and YNNKEL (reference sequence). CDR3 size: 15 residues. No patient received treatment before thyroid surgery. TCRdb reprocessed the PCR reads using MiXCR. The sample consists of 4,200 or so clones, around 30% of them appearing once. Comment on this clone: The antigen remains unidentified. One end of the junction fails to match germline, which may point to a read error.

Source material: adjacent normal tissue. This TCR was recovered from a female donor with papillary thyroid cancer or a benign thyroid nodule (not recorded which). Some clones in this sample may be carry-over from other donors' samples. This chain joins TRBV3-1 and TRBJ1-6, with D maybe TRBD1 (6 bases). CDR3 nucleotide sequence: TGTGCCAGCATCCAAGGGTGGGGGGCACTGCAGGCCCTCCACTTT. Amino acids: CASIQGWGALQALHF.